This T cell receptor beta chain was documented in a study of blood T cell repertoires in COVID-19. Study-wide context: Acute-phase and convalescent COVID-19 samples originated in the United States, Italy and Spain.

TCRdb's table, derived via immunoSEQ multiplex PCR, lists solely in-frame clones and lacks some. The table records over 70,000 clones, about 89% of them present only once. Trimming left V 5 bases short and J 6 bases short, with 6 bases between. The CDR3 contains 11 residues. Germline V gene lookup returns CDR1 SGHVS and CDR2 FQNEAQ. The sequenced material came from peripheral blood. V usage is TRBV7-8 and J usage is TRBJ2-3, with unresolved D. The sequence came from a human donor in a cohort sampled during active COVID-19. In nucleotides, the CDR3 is TGTGCCAGCAGCCCCAGGGATACGCAGTATTTT. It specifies CASSPRDTQYF.